One T cell receptor beta chain is described in this entry. Original processing methods: Cell counts per sample came from amplifying reference gene primers. Some clones are missing from TCRdb's copy, which holds only in-frame ones; the method was immunoSEQ multiplex PCR. V and J calls and clone size are as listed in that table; D and trimming were resolved from the DNA. The sample yields 25,000 to 35,000 clones, 85% seen once. V shed 2 bases and J shed 4 bases, with 9 bases lying between them. This CDR3 spans 14 amino acids. Germline CDR1 SNHLY, CDR2 FYNNEI. These data are taken from a study of blood T cell repertoires in COVID-19. Whole-study context: Acute and convalescent COVID-19 samples came from the United States, Italy and Spain. T cells, B-cell-depleted T cells, or PBMCs provided the cDNA or gDNA that served as material.

This chain connects TRBV2 to TRBJ1-5, with D perhaps TRBD1 (5 bases). The receptor comes from a human donor in a cohort sampled during active COVID-19. Sample: peripheral blood. CDR3 sequence reads: CASSEWQGNQPQHF. For the CDR3, the DNA is TGTGCCAGCAGTGAATGGCAGGGTAATCAGCCCCAGCATTTT. Full variable domain (outside the CDR3, taken from reference TRBV2 and TRBJ1-5): EPEVTQTPSHQVTQMGQEVILRCVPISNHLYFYWYRQILGQKVEFLVSFYNNEISEKSEIFDDQFSVERPDGSNFTLKIRSTKLEDSAMYFCASSEWQGNQPQHFGDGTRLSIL.